The clone carrying this TCR beta chain showed up just once. This entry comes from a study of cytomegalovirus exposure and HLA in healthy donors. Study information: Later, an analysis reported that the approximately 120 validation repertoires had used the same platform as the 500 to 750 first-cohort repertoires.

Sequenced by immunoSEQ multiplex PCR; TCRdb stores in-frame clones only, minus some. Here the sample spans under 300,000 clones, about 90% being singletons. V was pared by 2 bases and J by 6 bases, with 2 bases of the junction left unmatched. This CDR3 is built from 13 residues. Germline V gives CDR1 SGHAT, CDR2 FQNNGV. Sequencing was done on a sample of PBMCs. The rearrangement links TRBV11-2 to TRBJ1-2, with TRBD1 matching 8 bases. This receptor was identified in a woman between 18 and 29 years old in good health and CMV-seronegative. CDR3 protein: CASSLNRGNGYTF. DNA for the CDR3: TGTGCCAGCAGCTTAAACAGGGGGAATGGCTACACCTTC.